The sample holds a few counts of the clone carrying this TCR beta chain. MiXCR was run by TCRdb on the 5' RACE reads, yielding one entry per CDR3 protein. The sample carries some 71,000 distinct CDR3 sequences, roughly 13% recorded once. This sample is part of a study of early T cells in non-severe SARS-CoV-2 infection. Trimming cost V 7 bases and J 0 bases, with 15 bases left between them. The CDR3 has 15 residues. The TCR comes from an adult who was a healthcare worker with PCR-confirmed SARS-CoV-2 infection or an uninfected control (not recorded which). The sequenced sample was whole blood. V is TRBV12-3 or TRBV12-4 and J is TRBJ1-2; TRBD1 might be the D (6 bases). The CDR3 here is CASTLTGPPNYGYTF. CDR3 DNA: TGTGCCAGCACCCTGACAGGACCTCCTAACTATGGCTACACCTTC.